This T cell receptor (beta chain) derives from a study of blood T cell repertoires in COVID-19. The CDR3 has 12 residues. Trimming shortened V by 2 bases and J by 9 bases, and 10 bases separated the two germline ends. In germline, CDR1 is LGHDT, CDR2 YNNKEL (reference sequence). Data came from immunoSEQ multiplex PCR; TCRdb stores just in-frame clones and leaves some out. In the table there are about 120,000 clones, 85% of which are singletons. The TCR comes from a woman aged 80 or older with acute or convalescent COVID-19. Sequenced input: peripheral blood. V and J are TRBV3-1 (or the pseudogene TRBV3-2) and TRBJ1-2; a weak D match, TRBD1 (6 bases). Written as DNA, the CDR3 is TGTGCCAGCAGCCAAAAAGGACAGAGCTACACCTTC. Its translation: CASSQKGQSYTF.